The clone carrying this T cell receptor (beta chain) was recorded many times. Arm-PCR of CDR3 regions with iRepertoire HTBI primers generated TCR beta libraries. TCRdb re-derived calls from the multiplex PCR reads in MiXCR, one entry per CDR3 protein. The sample contains about 560,000 distinct CDR3 sequences, about 16% of which appear only once. This entry comes from a study of regulatory T cells in long-lasting Graves disease. Described time point: newly diagnosed GD, antithyroid drugs for less than 3 months. Following extraction of RNA from PBMCs, that RNA was used to make the TCR library. This same sample was also part of a study on T cells in Graves' hyperthyroidism and ophthalmopathy. That report notes: Recently diagnosed hyperthyroidism of less than 2 months' duration affected patients aged 18 to 65.

The receptor's source is a man between 18 and 35 years old with Graves disease. Sequencing used peripheral blood mononuclear cells (PBMCs), obtained at new diagnosis, from a patient treated with antithyroid drugs.

CDR3: CASSRGLRQETQYF. DNA of the CDR3: TGTGCCAGCAGCCGAGGACTTCGTCAAGAGACCCAGTACTTC. This chain joins TRBV11-2 and TRBJ2-5; D possibly corresponds to TRBD2 (5 bases). The CDR3 totals 14 residues. Germline V gene sequence: CDR1 SGHAT, CDR2 FQNNGV. Trimming removed 5 bases at V and 2 bases at J, with 12 bases between. Supplemented by reference TRBV11-2 and TRBJ2-5, the full variable domain reads EAGVAQSPRYKIIEKRQSVAFWCNPISGHATLYWYQQILGQGPKLLIQFQNNGVVDDSQLPKDRFSAERLKGVDSTLKIQPAKLEDSAVYLCASSRGLRQETQYFGPGTRLLVL.